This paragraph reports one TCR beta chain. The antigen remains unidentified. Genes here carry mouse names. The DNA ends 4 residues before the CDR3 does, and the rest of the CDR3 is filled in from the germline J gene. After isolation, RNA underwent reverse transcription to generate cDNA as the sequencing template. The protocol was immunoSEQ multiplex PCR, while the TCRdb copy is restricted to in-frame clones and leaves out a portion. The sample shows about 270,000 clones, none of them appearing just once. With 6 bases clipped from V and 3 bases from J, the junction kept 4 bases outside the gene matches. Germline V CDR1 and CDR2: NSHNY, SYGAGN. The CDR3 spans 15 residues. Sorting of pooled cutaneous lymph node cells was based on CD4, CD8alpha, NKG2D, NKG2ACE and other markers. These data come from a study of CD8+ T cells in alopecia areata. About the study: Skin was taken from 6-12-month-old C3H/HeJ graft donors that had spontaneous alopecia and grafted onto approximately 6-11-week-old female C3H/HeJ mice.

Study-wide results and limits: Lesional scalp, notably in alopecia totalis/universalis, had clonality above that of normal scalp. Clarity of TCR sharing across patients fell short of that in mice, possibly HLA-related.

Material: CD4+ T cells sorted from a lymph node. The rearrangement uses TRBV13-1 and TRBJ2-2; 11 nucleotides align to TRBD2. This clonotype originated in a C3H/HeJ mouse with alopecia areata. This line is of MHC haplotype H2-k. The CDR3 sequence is CASNGTGGDTGQLYF. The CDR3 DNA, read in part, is TGTGCCAGCAATGGGACTGGGGGAGACACCGGG.